This T cell receptor beta chain was recovered during a study of regulatory T cells in long-lasting Graves disease (dated by TCRdb to the early 2020s). Broadly, across the study: Antithyroid drugs had been taken for less than 3 months by newly diagnosed Graves' disease patients. A total of some 35 samples underwent TCR sequencing: about 13 from persistent and 20 from newly diagnosed Graves' disease patients. The study was registered as a clinical trial and conducted in China. Persistent Graves' disease patients were compared with newly diagnosed Graves' disease patients by peripheral blood TCR sequencing and RNA sequencing.

Library preparation employed multiplex PCR. Sequencing was carried out with an Illumina HiSeq 4000. TCR beta libraries were built with iRepertoire HTBI primers and Arm-PCR amplification of CDR3 regions. PCR products were gel purified before sequencing. Per the original workflow: Gene usage analysis of CDR3 amino acid clonotypes used the roughly 62 TRBV and around 14 TRBJ segments found across samples. Filtered high-quality paired reads were merged into contigs using COPE and FqMerger. BLAST was used to align contigs to the IMGT TRBV, TRBD and TRBJ reference genes, and CDR3 was defined following IMGT. Highly expanded clones were defined as clonotypes with a frequency above 0.1%. Shannon entropy served as the measure of repertoire diversity, while the Gini coefficient captured V-J evenness. Clonotypes shared by more than one individual were considered public. TCRdb passed the public sequencing reads through fastp at Q25 and MiXCR, retaining productive beta sequences. Every distinct CDR3 protein forms one entry, paired with its most common genes and DNA. TCRdb, rather than the study authors, made the V and J calls. This sample is represented by roughly 420,000 distinct CDR3 sequences; about 14% of them were singletons. The ten largest clones represent about a sixth of the sample.

The time point label corresponds to: newly diagnosed GD, antithyroid drugs for less than 3 months. For both TCR sequencing and RNA sequencing, RNA was extracted from PBMCs in TRIzol. Graves' disease was diagnosed according to American Thyroid Association guidelines. Patients were recruited from an endocrinology department in Xi'an, China. From each patient, approximately 10 milliliters of peripheral blood was collected into an EDTA anticoagulant tube. Ficoll Paque Plus density gradient separation was used to isolate PBMCs, and no further T cell sorting was performed. An Agilent 2100 Bioanalyzer and agarose gel were used to check RNA quality, and a NanoDrop 2000 was used to measure RNA concentration. CDR3 length: 14 amino acids, cysteine to phenylalanine. The retained sequence is limited to the CDR3, 42 bases, with the frame set at the first base. At the junction V is shortened by 3 bases and J by 5 bases; bases outside the gene matches: 7. The germline V gene encodes CDR1 SGHDN and CDR2 FVKESK.

Of note for this clonotype: Its binding antigen is unknown. Base-call qualities are not available, and no considerably larger clone is one nucleotide away.

On the study overall, not on this receptor specifically: More public clonotypes were shared among persistent patients (around 2,600) than among newly diagnosed patients (966). Persistent Graves' disease patients showed lower TCR Shannon entropy and fewer highly expanded clones than newly diagnosed patients, suggesting clonal expansion. Sequencing and analysis were limited to the TCR beta chain. The study examined only peripheral blood because the primary lesion, thyroid tissue, could not be accessed. The authors noted that the small sample size was a limitation that may lower accuracy. TRBV28, TRBJ1-2 and TRBJ2-5 were preferentially used in persistent disease, while TRBV20-1 and TRBJ2-1 were favored in newly diagnosed disease.

Separately, the same data were catalogued under a study of T cells in Graves' hyperthyroidism and ophthalmopathy. As the second paper documents: Graves' hyperthyroidism was defined as stable when no progression to ophthalmopathy occurred over 18 months of follow-up. The hyperthyroidism patients were between 18 and 65 years old and newly diagnosed, with a disease duration of less than 2 months. Exclusion was applied to patients with uncontrolled infections, other autoimmune diseases, pregnancy or lactation. Diagnoses were based on clinical symptoms, serum thyroxine and TRAb, thyroid ultrasound and orbital computed tomography. The TCR CDR3 was subjected to a first round of RT-PCR using the HTBI primer set and the Qiagen OneStep RT-PCR kit. Most expanded thyroid clonotypes (frequency above 0.001) were also detected in blood, a finding suggesting that blood repertoires may reflect thyroid immune responses. A 13 V-J signature model separated ophthalmopathy from stable hyperthyroidism, with around 90% sensitivity and about 81% specificity in cross-validation and 80%/75% in testing. In validation, the model predicted progression to ophthalmopathy a median of roughly 6.1 months before onset, with approximately 70% sensitivity and just under 75% specificity. To identify TCR V-J signatures that set the groups apart, the researchers used a discovery cohort of 90 to 100 patients, made up of 40 to 45 with Graves' ophthalmopathy and some 56 with stable Graves' hyperthyroidism. Prospective prediction of ophthalmopathy was tested in an independent validation cohort consisting of fewer than 20 hyperthyroidism patients and some 15 patients who later progressed to ophthalmopathy. The 85 to 100 discovery patients were randomly split 7:3 into training and test sets. In roughly six Graves' hyperthyroidism patients, the study also compared T-cell repertoires from thyroid tissue with T-cell repertoires from blood. Following sampling, methimazole starting at 30 mg daily was given to hyperthyroidism patients, and high-dose intravenous methylprednisolone was given to ophthalmopathy patients. Libraries were constructed in a second round of multiplex PCR, after which size selection and purification were performed. Libraries were sequenced paired-end with 100 bp reads on an Illumina HiSeq2000. SOAPnuke was used to process the raw data, with reads discarded if the reads contained adapters or uncalled bases, had a mean Phred below 15, or lacked an exact constant-primer or identifier match. COPE v1.2.5 was used to merge the high-quality paired reads, and each unique nucleotide sequence was defined as a clonotype. MiTCR v1.1 was used to align clonotypes to the IMGT TRBV, TRBD and TRBJ reference segments. Only V-J combinations with frequency above 0.0001, covering 98% to 99.2% of repertoires, were analysed. A TCS score was defined as the ratio between F50 (clonal expansion) and ExV (chaos), using BLOSUM62-based TCRdist between CDR3 peptides within each V-J. Welch's t-statistics and random forest reduced 450 to 600 V-J features to about 12, which were used in a naive Bayes classifier (R e1071). No statistical method was used to fix the sample size in advance, and group allocation was not hidden from the investigators. The paper describes TCR Vbeta CDR3 sequencing of fewer than 150 peripheral blood samples, made up of 43 ophthalmopathy patients, roughly 72 hyperthyroidism patients and roughly 17 progressor patients.

The sequence joins TRBV14 to TRBJ2-7; 7 bases in the junction line up with TRBD1. The clonotype was recovered from a woman in her forties or fifties with Graves disease. Donor details come from another sample of the same person, matched by shared clones. The source was peripheral blood mononuclear cells (PBMCs), collected at new diagnosis, from a patient treated with antithyroid drugs. The CDR3 loop reads CASSHNDRVNEQYF. The nucleotides are TGTGCCAGCAGCCATAATGACAGGGTCAACGAGCAGTACTTC.